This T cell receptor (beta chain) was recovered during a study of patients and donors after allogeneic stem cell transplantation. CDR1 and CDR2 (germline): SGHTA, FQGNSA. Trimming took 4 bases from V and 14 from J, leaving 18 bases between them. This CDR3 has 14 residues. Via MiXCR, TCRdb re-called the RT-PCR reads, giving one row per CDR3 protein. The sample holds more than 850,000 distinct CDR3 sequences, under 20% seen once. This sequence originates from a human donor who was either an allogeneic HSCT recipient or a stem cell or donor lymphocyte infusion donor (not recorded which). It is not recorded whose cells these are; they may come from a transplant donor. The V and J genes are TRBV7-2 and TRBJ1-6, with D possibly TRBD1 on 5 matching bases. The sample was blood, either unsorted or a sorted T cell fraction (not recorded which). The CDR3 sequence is CASSSGPSTKALHF. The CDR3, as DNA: TGTGCCAGCAGCTCAGGGCCCAGCACCAAGGCCCTCCACTTT.